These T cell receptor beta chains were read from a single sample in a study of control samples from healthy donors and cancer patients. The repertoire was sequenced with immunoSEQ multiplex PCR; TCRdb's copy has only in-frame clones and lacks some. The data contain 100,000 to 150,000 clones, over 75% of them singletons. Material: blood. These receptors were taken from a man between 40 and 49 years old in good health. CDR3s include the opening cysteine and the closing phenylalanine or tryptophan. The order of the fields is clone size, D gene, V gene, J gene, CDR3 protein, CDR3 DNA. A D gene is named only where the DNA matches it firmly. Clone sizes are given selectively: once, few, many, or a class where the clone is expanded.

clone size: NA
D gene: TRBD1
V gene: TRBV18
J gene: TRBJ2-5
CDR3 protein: CASSPQSAGTGGETQYF
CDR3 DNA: TGTGCCAGCTCACCCCAATCGGCCGGGACAGGGGGAGAGACCCAGTACTTC

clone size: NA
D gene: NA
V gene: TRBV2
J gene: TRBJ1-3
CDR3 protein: CASTGATYSGNTIYF
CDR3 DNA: TGTGCCAGCACGGGGGCGACTTACTCTGGAAACACCATATATTTT

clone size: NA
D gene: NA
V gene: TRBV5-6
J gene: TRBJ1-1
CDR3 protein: CASSLVRAGNTEAFF
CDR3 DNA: TGTGCCAGCAGCTTGGTACGTGCGGGGAACACTGAAGCTTTCTTT

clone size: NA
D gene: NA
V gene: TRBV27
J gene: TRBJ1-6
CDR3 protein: CATGQGYNSPLHF
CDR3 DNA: TGTGCCACAGGGCAGGGATATAATTCACCCCTCCACTTT

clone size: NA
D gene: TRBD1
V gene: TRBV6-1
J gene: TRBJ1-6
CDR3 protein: CASSVRGTTSSYNSPLHF
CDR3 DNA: TGTGCCAGCAGTGTCAGGGGGACTACCAGCTCCTATAATTCACCCCTCCACTTT

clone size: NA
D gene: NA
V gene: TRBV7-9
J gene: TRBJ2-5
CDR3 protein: CASSLGTRGQEETQYF
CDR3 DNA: TGTGCCAGCAGCTTAGGAACTCGGGGGCAAGAAGAGACCCAGTACTTC

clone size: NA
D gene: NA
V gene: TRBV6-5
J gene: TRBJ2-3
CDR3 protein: CASSYSVLGVADTQYF
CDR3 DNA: TGTGCCAGCAGTTACTCGGTTCTAGGGGTGGCAGATACGCAGTATTTT

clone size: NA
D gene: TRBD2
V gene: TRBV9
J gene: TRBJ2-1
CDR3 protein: CASSVVSSGAYNEQFF
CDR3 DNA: TGTGCCAGCAGCGTAGTGTCTAGCGGGGCATACAATGAGCAGTTCTTC

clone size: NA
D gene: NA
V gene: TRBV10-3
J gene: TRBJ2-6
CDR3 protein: CAISDWRGDSSGANVLTF
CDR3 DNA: TGTGCCATCAGTGATTGGAGGGGCGATAGCTCTGGGGCCAACGTCCTGACTTTC

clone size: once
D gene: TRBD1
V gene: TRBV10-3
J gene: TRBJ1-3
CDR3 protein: CAISPGGSGNTIYF
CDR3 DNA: TGTGCCATCAGTCCAGGGGGCTCTGGAAACACCATATATTTT

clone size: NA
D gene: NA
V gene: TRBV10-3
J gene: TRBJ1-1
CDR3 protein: CAIREGEARTEAFF
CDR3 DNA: TGTGCCATCAGAGAAGGGGAGGCCCGCACTGAAGCTTTCTTT

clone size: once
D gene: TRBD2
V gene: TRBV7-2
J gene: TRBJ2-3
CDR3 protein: CASSLGLAGGGDTQYF
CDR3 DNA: TGTGCCAGCAGCCTCGGACTAGCGGGGGGAGGAGATACGCAGTATTTT

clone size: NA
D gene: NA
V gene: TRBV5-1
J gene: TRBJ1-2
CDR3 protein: CASGDGQISDGYTF
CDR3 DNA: TGCGCCAGCGGAGATGGACAGATCTCGGATGGCTACACCTTC

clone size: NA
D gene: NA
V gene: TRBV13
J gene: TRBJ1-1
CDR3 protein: CASSSAPMNTEAFF
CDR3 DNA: TGTGCCAGCAGCTCCGCCCCGATGAACACTGAAGCTTTCTTT

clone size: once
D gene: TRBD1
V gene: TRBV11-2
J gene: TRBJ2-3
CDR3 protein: CASRPGQPDTQYF
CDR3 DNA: TGTGCCAGCAGGCCGGGACAGCCAGATACGCAGTATTTT

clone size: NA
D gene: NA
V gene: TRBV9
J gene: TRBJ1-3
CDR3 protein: CASSVVAASGNTIYF
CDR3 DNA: TGTGCCAGCAGCGTAGTGGCGGCCTCTGGAAACACCATATATTTT

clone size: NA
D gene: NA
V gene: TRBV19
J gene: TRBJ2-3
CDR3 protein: CASSTTFRTQYF
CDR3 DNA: TGTGCCAGTAGTACGACCTTTCGTACGCAGTATTTT

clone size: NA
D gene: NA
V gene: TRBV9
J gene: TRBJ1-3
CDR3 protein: CASRGNDGSSGNTIYF
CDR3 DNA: TGTGCCAGCAGGGGGAACGACGGGAGCTCTGGAAACACCATATATTTT

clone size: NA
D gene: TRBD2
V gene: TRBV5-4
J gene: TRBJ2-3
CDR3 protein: CASSREAGWEDTQYF
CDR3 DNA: TGTGCCAGCAGCCGAGAAGCGGGGTGGGAAGATACGCAGTATTTT

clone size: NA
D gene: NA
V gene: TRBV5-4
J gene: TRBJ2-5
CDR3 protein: CASSSQGKEETQYF
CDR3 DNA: TGTGCCAGCAGCTCCCAGGGAAAGGAGGAGACCCAGTACTTC

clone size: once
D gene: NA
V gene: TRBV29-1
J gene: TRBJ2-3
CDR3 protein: CSVEPLAHEGSTDTQYF
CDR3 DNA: TGCAGCGTTGAACCCCTAGCCCACGAGGGAAGCACAGATACGCAGTATTTT

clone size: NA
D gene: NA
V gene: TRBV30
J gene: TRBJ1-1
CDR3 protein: CAWRATRNTEAFF
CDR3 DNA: TGTGCCTGGAGAGCTACTCGGAACACTGAAGCTTTCTTT

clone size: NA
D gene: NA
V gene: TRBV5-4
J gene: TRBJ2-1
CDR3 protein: CASSWSTGTINEQFF
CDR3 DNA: TGTGCCAGCAGCTGGTCGACAGGGACTATCAATGAGCAGTTCTTC

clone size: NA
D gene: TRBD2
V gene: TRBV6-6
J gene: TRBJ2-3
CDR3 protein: CASSFSGRTDTQYF
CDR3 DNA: TGTGCCAGCAGCTTTAGCGGGCGCACAGATACGCAGTATTTT

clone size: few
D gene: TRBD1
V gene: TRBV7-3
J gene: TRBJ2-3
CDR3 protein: CASSLTSAGTGGAQADTQYF
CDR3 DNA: TGTGCCAGCAGCCTAACTTCGGCCGGGACAGGGGGCGCCCAGGCAGATACGCAGTATTTT

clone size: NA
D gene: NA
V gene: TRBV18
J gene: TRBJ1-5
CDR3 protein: CASSLVGRNQPQHF
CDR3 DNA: TGTGCCAGCTCACTAGTGGGGCGCAATCAGCCCCAGCATTTT

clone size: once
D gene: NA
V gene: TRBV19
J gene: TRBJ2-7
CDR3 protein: CASGVGGFGEQYF
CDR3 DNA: TGTGCCAGTGGGGTGGGGGGATTCGGCGAGCAGTACTTC

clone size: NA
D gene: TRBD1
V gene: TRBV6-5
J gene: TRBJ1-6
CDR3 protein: CASRGQGYSPLHF
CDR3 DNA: TGTGCCAGCAGGGGACAGGGGTATTCACCCCTCCACTTT

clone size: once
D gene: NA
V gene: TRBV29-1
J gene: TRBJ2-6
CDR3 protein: CSVGDPGANVLTF
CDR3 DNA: TGCAGCGTGGGGGACCCCGGGGCCAACGTCCTGACTTTC

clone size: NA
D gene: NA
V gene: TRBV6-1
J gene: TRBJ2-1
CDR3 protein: CASSESGTPVYNEQFF
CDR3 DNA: TGTGCCAGCAGTGAATCCGGGACACCAGTTTACAATGAGCAGTTCTTC

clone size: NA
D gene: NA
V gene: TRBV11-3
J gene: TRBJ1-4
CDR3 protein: CASRQGRNEKLFF
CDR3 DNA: TGTGCCAGCAGGCAGGGGCGGAATGAAAAACTGTTTTTT

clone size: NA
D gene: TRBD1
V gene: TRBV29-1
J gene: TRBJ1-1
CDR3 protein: CSVVGTGAKGGTEAFF
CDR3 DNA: TGCAGCGTTGTCGGGACAGGGGCCAAAGGGGGCACTGAAGCTTTCTTT

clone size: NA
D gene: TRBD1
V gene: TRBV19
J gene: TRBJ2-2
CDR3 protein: CASSLHGTGSWTGELFF
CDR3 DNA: TGTGCCAGTAGTCTACACGGGACAGGATCTTGGACCGGGGAGCTGTTTTTT

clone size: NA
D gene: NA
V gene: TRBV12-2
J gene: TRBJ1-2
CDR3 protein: CASRPRAELTMSYTF
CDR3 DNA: TGTGCAAGTCGCCCTCGGGCAGAGCTAACTATGAGCTACACCTTC